This T cell receptor beta chain comes out of a study of blood T cell repertoires in COVID-19. Whole-study context: Whether acute or convalescent, the COVID-19 samples came from the United States, Italy and Spain. Sample material is recorded as cDNA or gDNA derived from T cells, B-cell-depleted T cells, or PBMCs.

As handled by the study authors: Counts of nucleated cells, estimated from reference gene primer amplification, were obtained. TCRdb's table, derived via immunoSEQ multiplex PCR, lists solely in-frame clones and lacks some. That table gives V, J and clone size, and the DNA gave D and trimming. The table shows around 15,000 clones, with more than 75% occurring only once. With 7 bases removed from V and 3 bases from J, the gap between germline ends came to 14 bases. The CDR3 runs 13 residues. Germline loops: CDR1 SGHDT, CDR2 YYEEEE. The V call is TRBV5-6, the J call TRBJ2-7; D is uncertain. Sequenced material: peripheral blood. This TCR derives from a man between 60 and 70 years old with active COVID-19. The CDR3 is CASALGVSYEQYF. Written as DNA, the CDR3 is TGTGCCAGCGCGCTAGGAGTGAGCTACGAGCAGTACTTC.